The TCR beta chain under discussion was sequenced for a study of CD8+CD57+ T cells in acquired aplastic anemia. For the study at large: Quantities of DNA derived from sorted CD4+ and CD8+ cells averaged approximately 3.3 ug. Findings and caveats of the study: Researchers reported that CD8+ Simpson's diversity was not significantly different in patients versus controls.

This clonotype was detected many times. What it binds is not known. Genomic DNA templated the TCR beta VDJ and CDR3 profiling. Each CDR3 protein gets one entry after TCRdb re-called the reads with MiXCR. The sample lists approximately 270,000 distinct CDR3 sequences; roughly three fifths were seen once. CDR1 MNHNY and CDR2 SVGAGI come from the germline V gene (reference sequence). Trimming took 4 bases from V and 0 from J, leaving 11 bases between them. The length of the CDR3 is 15 residues. This TCR was recovered from a human donor with severe aplastic anemia or a healthy control (not recorded which). Sample: sorted CD4+, CD8+, or CD8+CD57+ T cells (not recorded which) from PBMCs. The gene calls are TRBV6-6 and TRBJ2-3; unclear D gene. The CDR3 DNA reads TGTGCCAGCAGTTTATTGGCGGTGAGCACAGATACGCAGTATTTT. Translation: CASSLLAVSTDTQYF.